The text below deals with one T cell receptor (beta chain). Its antigen remains unidentified. Base qualities are missing; no much larger clone stands one base away. The donors were healthy, HIV-negative adults who had no recently reported acute infections or vaccinations. Only Caucasian adults living in Nashville, Tennessee, USA were represented among the donors. For unsorted samples, some 87 million PBMCs were counted, and genomic DNA was extracted using the QIAamp DNA Blood Mini kit. After blood collection by leukapheresis, PBMCs were isolated using Ficoll-Histopaque density gradient centrifugation and then cryopreserved in the vapor phase of liquid nitrogen. TCR CDR3 regions were amplified from genomic DNA by multiplex PCR using the deep immunoSEQ assay. Extracted genomic DNA from each cell subset was spread evenly across all wells of several immunoSEQ 96-well plates, with each plate serving as a replicate. Each replicate PCR for unsorted PBMC received about 310 ng genomic DNA, equal to around 30,000 T cell genomes. Unsorted PBMC genomic DNA was sequenced across ten immunoSEQ deep assay plates. Purified libraries were quantified with a Qubit 3.0 fluorometer, sized on a Bioanalyzer 2100, and re-quantified with the KAPA Library Quantification kit. Each immunoSEQ 96-well plate was sequenced on its own single-read 150-cycle Illumina NextSeq 550 flow cell. As for the original processing: Because only junctional sequences without quality scores were contained in the immunoSEQ output, filtering matching that applied to full-length reads could not be performed. To assign V/J genes and CDR3, sequences were annotated using PyIR, a Python wrapper for IgBLAST v1.9, with IMGT germline references. Reads were removed for weak V/J assignments (E-value above 1e-6), missing CDR3, stop codons, out-of-frame junctions, or ambiguous translated residues. V3J clonotypes were defined as sequences sharing an identical inferred V gene, J gene, and CDR3 amino acid sequence. To compute the percentage overlap between repertoires, the number of shared unique clonotypes was divided by the size of the smaller repertoire. RTK rarefaction, the Chao1 estimator, and Recon v2.1 estimates of unobserved clonotypes were used to assess repertoire richness. TCRdb retrieved this table from immuneACCESS and kept in-frame rearrangements only. Not all clones are present; in checked studies, unresolved V genes account for under half, and no reason is known for the remainder. V and J calls and clone size are copied from that table; D and trimming were computed from the DNA. This sample gives some 530,000 clones in total; approximately 80% of them show up just once. The top ten hold about 12% of the sample.

There are 12 amino acids in the CDR3, from cysteine to phenylalanine inclusive. The read is trimmed to its CDR3 DNA, 36 bases read in frame from base 1. Sequences WSHSY (CDR1) and SAAADI (CDR2) are obtained from the germline V gene. V is reduced by 6 bases and J by 2 bases, leaving a spacing of 7 bases between them. These data come from a study of shared clonotypes between healthy human individuals (dated by TCRdb to about 2020). Regarding the complete study: A couple of women and three men aged 18 to 49 years were included in the cohort. To estimate repertoire size and how much clonotypes are shared between individuals, the study performed deep sequencing of blood TCR repertoires from roughly five healthy adults. Different laboratories and diverse techniques were used to prepare libraries and sequence TCR repertoires, to increase sequencing depth and limit assay-specific biases. Each donor's leukapheresis produced roughly between roughly 0.85 and 10 billion PBMCs.

Points the paper makes about the study in general: Because the study included a small number of donors, the genetic and exposure-history diversity represented was limited. Sampling was restricted to blood, and TCR repertoires in tissue are likely to differ from TCR repertoires in blood. Based on pairwise subsampling, the degree of clonotype sharing among donors was expected to be affected by sequencing depth.

The receptor chain draws on TRBV10-2 and TRBJ2-5; the D gene is unclear. The sequence derives from a woman in her 40s in good health. Some clones in this sample may be carry-over from other donors' samples. Sample: PBMCs. The DNA sequence is as follows: TGCGCCAGCAGGGGCGATCAAGAGACCCAGTACTTC. This codes for CASRGDQETQYF.